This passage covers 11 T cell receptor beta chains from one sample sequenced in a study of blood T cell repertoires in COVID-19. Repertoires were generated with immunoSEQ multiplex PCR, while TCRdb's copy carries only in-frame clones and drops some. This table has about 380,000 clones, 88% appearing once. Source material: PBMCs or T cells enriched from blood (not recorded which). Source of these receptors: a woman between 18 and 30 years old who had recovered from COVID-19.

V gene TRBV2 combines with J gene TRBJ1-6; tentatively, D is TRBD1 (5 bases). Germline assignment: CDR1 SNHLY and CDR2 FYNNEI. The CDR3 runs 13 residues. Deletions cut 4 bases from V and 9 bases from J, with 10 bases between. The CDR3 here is CASSGEGVSPLHF. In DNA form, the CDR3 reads TGTGCCAGCAGTGGCGAAGGGGTTTCACCCCTCCACTTT.

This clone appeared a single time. CDR3 protein: CASSLGTSGATGTQYF. Here the CDR3 DNA reads TGTGCCAGCAGCCTCGGGACTAGCGGGGCCACAGGGACCCAGTACTTC. V gene TRBV11-2 combines with J gene TRBJ2-5, with 13 bases aligning to TRBD2. The ends lost 5 bases at V and 7 bases at J; junction bases unmatched: 10. CDR3 length equals 16 residues. The germline CDR1 and CDR2 sequences are SGHAT and FQNNGV.

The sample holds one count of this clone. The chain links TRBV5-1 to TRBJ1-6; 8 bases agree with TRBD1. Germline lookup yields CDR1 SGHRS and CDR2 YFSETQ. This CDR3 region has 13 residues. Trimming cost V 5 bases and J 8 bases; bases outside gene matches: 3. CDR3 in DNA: TGCGCCAGCAGGGACAGGGAGGATTCACCCCTCCACTTT. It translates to CASRDREDSPLHF.

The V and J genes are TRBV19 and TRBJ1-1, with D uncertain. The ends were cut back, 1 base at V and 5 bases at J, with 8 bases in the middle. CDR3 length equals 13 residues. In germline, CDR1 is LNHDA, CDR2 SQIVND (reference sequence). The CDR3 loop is CASSIGPRTEAFF. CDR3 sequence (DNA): TGTGCCAGTAGTATAGGACCCAGGACTGAAGCTTTCTTT.

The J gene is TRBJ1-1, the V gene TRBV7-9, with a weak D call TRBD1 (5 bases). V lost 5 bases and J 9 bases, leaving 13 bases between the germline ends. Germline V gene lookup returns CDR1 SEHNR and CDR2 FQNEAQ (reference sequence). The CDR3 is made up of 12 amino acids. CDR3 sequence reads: CASSPAGSKAFF. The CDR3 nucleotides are TGTGCCAGCAGCCCGGCAGGGTCTAAAGCTTTCTTT.

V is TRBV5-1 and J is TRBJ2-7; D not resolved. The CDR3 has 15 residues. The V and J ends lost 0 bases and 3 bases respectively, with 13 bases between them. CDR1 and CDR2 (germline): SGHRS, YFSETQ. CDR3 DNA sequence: TGCGCCAGCAGCTTGGATACTACCCGGATCTACGAGCAGTACTTC. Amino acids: CASSLDTTRIYEQYF.

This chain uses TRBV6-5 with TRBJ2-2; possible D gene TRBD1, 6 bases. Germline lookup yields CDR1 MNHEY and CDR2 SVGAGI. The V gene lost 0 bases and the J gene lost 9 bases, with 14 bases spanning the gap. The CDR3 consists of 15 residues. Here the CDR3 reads CASSYSRTGYRELFF. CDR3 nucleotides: TGTGCCAGCAGTTACTCGAGAACAGGGTACAGGGAGCTGTTTTTT.

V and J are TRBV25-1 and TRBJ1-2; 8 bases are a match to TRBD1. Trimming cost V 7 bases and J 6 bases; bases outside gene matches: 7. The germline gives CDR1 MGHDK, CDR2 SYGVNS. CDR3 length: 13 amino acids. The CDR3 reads CASTRQGTDGYTF. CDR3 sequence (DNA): TGTGCCAGCACAAGACAGGGGACGGATGGCTACACCTTC.

Here the CDR3 DNA reads TGTGCTAGTGGTTTGGCAACAGGGACGAGCTCCTACGAGCAGTACTTC. Its translation: CASGLATGTSSYEQYF. V usage is TRBV12-5 and J usage is TRBJ2-7, with D possibly TRBD1 on 6 matching bases. CDR3 size: 16 residues. Trimming took off 1 base at V and 0 bases at J, with 13 bases between the two ends. Germline CDR1 reads LGHNT; CDR2 reads FRNRAP. Based on the CDR3 plus reference TRBV12-5 and TRBJ2-7, the full variable domain is DARVTQTPRHKVTEMGQEVTMRCQPILGHNTVFWYRQTMMQGLELLAYFRNRAPLDDSGMPKDRFSAEMPDATLATLKIQPSEPRDSAVYFCASGLATGTSSYEQYFGPGTRLTVT.

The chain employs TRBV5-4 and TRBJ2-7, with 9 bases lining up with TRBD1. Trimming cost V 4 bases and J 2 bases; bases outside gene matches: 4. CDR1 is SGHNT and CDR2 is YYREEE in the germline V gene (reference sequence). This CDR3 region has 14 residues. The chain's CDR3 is CASSTGQGPYEQYF. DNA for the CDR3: TGTGCCAGCAGCACAGGACAGGGGCCCTACGAGCAGTACTTC.

The DNA for the CDR3 is TGTGCCAGCAGCTTAAGCCAGGGTGTCTACGAGCAGTACTTC. It translates to CASSLSQGVYEQYF. The chain combines TRBV7-2 with TRBJ2-7; D is perhaps TRBD1 (5 bases). CDR3 length: 14 amino acids. V was shortened by 2 bases and J by 3 bases, with 11 bases between the two germline ends. Germline-derived CDR1 and CDR2 are SGHTA and FQGNSA.